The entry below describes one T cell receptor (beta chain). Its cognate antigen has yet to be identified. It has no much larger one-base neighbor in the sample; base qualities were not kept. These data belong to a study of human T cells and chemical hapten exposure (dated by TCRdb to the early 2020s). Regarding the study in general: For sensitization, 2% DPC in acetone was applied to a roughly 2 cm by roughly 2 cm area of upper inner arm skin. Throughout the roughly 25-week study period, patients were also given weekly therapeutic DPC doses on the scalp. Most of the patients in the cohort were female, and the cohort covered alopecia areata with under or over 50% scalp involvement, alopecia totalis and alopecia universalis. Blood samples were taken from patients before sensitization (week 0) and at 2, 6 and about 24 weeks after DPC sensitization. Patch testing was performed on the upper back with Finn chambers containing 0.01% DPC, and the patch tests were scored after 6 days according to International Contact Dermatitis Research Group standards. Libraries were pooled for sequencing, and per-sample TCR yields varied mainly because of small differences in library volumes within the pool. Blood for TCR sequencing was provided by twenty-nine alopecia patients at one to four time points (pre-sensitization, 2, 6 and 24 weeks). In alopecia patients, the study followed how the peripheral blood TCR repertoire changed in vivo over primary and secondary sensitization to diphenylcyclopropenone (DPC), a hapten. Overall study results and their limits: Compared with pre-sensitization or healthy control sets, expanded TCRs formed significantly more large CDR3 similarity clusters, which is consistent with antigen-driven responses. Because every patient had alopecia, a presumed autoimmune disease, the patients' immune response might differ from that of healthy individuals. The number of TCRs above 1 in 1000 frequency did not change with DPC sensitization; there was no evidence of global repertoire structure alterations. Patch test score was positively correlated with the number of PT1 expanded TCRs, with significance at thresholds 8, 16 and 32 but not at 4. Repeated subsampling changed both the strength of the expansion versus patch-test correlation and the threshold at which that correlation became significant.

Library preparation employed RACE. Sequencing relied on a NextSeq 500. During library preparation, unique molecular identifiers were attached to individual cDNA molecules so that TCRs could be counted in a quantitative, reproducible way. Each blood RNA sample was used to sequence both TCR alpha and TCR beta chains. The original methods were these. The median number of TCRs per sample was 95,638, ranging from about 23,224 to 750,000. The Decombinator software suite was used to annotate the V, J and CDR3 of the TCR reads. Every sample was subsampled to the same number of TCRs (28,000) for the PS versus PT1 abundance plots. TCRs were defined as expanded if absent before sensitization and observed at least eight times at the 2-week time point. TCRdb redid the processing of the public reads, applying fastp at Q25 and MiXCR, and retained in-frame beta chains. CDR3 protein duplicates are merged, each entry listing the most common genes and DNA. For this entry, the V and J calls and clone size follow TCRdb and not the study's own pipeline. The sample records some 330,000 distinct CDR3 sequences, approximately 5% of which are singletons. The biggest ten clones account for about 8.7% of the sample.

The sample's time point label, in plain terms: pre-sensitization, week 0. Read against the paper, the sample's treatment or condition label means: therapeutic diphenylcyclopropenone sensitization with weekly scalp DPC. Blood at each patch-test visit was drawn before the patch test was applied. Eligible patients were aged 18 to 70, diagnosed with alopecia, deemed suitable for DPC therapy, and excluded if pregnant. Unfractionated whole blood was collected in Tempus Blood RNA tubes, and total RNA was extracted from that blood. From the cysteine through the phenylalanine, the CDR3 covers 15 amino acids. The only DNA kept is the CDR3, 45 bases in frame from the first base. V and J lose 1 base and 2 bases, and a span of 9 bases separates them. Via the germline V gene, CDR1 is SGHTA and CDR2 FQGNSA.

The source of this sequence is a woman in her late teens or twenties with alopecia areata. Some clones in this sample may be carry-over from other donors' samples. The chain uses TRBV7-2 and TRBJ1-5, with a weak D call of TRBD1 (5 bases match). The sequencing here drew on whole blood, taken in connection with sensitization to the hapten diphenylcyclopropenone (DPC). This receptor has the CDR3 CASSLVPRGNQPQHF. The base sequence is TGTGCCAGCAGCTTAGTCCCCAGGGGCAATCAGCCCCAGCATTTT.